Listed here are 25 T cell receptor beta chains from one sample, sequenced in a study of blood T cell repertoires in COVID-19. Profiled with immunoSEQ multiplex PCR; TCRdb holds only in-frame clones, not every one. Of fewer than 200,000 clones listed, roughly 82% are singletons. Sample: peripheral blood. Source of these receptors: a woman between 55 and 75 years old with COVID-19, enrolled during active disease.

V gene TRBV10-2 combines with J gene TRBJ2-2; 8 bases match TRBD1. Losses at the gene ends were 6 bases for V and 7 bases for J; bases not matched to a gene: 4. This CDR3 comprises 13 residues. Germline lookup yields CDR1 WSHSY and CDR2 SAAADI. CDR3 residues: CASREQGVGELFF. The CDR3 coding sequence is TGCGCCAGCAGGGAACAGGGGGTCGGGGAGCTGTTTTTT.

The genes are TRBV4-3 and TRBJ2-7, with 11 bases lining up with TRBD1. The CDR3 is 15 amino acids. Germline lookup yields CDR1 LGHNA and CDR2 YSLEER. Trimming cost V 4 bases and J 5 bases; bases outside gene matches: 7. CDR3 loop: CASSPSWTGGDEQYF. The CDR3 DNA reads TGCGCCAGCAGCCCCAGCTGGACAGGGGGCGACGAGCAGTACTTC.

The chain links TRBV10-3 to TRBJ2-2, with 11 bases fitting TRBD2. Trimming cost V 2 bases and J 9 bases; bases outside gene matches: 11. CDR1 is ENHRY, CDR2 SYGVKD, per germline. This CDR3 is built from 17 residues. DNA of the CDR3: TGTGCCATCAGTGAGAATCTAGCGGGGGGCCCTCACCGGGAGCTGTTTTTT. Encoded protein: CAISENLAGGPHRELFF.

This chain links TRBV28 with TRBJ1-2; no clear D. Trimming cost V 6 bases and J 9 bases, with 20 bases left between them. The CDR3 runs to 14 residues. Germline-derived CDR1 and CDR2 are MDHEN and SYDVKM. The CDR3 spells CASRRSSGSWSYTF. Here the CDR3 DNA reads TGTGCCAGCAGGAGAAGCTCTGGGAGCTGGAGCTACACCTTC.

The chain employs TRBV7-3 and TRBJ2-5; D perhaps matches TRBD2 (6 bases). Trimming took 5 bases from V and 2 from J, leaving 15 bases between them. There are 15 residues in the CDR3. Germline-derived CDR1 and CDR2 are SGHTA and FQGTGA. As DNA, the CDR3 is TGTGCCAGCAGCCGAGGGACTGGCAGACAAGAGACCCAGTACTTC. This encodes CASSRGTGRQETQYF.

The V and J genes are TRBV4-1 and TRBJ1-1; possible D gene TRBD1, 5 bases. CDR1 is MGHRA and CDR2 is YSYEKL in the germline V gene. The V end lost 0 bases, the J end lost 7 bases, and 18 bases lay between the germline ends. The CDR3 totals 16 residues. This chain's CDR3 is CASSQDPGRAIGEAFF. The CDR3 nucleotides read TGCGCCAGCAGCCAAGATCCGGGCAGGGCGATTGGTGAAGCTTTCTTT.

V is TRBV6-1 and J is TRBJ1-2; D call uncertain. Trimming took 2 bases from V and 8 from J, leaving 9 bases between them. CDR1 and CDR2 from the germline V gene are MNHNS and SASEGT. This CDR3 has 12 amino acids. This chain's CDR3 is CASSEPPRGYTF. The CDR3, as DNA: TGTGCCAGCAGTGAACCCCCCAGAGGCTACACCTTC.

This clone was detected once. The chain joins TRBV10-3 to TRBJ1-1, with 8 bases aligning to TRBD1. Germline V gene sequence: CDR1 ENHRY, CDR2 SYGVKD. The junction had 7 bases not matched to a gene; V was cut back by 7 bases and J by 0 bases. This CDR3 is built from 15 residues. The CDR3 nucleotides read TGTGCCATCAATTTGGGGGACAGGATGAACACTGAAGCTTTCTTT. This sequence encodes CAINLGDRMNTEAFF.

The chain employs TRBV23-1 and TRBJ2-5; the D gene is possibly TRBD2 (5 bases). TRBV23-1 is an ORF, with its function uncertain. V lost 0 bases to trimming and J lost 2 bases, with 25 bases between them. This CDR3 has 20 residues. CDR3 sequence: CASSQSRLRPQQRSQETQYF. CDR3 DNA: TGCGCCAGCAGTCAATCGAGGCTCCGGCCCCAACAGCGGTCTCAAGAGACCCAGTACTTC.

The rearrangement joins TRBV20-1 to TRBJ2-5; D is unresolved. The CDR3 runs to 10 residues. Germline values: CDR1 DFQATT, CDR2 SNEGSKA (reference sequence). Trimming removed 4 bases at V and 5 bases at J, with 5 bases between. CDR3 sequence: CSAMSETQYF. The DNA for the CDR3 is TGCAGTGCTATGAGTGAGACCCAGTACTTC.

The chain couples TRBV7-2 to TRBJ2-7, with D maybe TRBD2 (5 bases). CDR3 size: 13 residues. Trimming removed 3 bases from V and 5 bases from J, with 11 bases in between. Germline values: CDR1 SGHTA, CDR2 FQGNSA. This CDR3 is CASSFRGFNEQYV. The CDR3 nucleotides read TGTGCCAGCAGCTTCCGGGGATTCAACGAGCAGTACGTC.

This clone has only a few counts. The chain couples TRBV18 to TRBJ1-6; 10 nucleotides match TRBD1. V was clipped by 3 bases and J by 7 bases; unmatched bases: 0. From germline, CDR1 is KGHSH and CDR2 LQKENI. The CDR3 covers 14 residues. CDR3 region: CASSPDRGNSPLHF. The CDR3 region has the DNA TGTGCCAGCTCACCGGACAGGGGGAATTCACCCCTCCACTTT.

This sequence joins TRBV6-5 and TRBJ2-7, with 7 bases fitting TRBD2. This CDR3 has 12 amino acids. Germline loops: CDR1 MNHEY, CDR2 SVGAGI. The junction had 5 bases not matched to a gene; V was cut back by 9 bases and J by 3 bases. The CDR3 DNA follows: TGTGCCAGTTTTGGCGGGGGCTACGAGCAGTACGTC. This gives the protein CASFGGGYEQYV.

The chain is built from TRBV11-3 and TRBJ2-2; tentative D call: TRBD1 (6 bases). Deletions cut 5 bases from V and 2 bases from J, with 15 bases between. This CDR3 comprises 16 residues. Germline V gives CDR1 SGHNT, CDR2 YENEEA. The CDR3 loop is CASSPDGTPNTGELFF. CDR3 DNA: TGTGCCAGCAGCCCCGACGGGACACCAAACACCGGGGAGCTGTTTTTT.

CDR3 DNA sequence: TGTGCCAGCAGTGAACTAGCGGGAGGCGGCACAGATACGCAGTATTTT. Translation gives CASSELAGGGTDTQYF. This sequence joins TRBV6-4 and TRBJ2-3; 12 positions match TRBD2. In germline, CDR1 is MRHNA, CDR2 SNTAGT. V gave up 3 bases and J gave up 1 base; unmatched junction bases: 2. The CDR3 is made up of 16 amino acids.

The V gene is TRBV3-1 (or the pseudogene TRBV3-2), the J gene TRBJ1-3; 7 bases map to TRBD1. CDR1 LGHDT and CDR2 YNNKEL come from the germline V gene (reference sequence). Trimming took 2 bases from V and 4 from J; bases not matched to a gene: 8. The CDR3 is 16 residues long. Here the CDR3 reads CASSQRGRGRGNTIYF. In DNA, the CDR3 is TGTGCCAGCAGCCAAAGGGGCAGGGGGAGAGGAAACACCATATATTTT.

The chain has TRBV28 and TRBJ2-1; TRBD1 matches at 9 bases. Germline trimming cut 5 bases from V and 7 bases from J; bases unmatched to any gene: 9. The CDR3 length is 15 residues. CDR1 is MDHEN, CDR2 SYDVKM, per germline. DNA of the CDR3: TGTGCCAGCAGTCCCACCGGGACAGGGAAAAATGAGCAGTTCTTC. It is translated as CASSPTGTGKNEQFF.

The CDR3 reads CASSLKQGESYQETQYF. CDR3 coding DNA: TGTGCCAGCAGCCTAAAGCAGGGCGAGTCTTACCAAGAGACCCAGTACTTC. The rearrangement links TRBV28 to TRBJ2-5, with D perhaps TRBD1 (5 bases). CDR1 MDHEN and CDR2 SYDVKM come from the germline V gene. There are 17 residues in the CDR3. The germline V and J ends were trimmed by 6 bases and 0 bases, with 20 bases remaining between them.

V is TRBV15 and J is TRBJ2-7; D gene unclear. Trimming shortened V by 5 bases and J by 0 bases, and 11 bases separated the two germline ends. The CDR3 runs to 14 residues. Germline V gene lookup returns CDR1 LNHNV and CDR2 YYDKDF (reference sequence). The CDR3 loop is CATSGDLSSYEQYF. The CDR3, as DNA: TGTGCCACCAGCGGTGACTTAAGCTCCTACGAGCAGTACTTC.

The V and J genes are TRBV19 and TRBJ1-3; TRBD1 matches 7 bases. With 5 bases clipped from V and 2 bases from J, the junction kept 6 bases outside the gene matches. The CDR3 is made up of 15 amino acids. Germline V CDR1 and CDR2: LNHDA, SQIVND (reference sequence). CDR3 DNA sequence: TGTGCCAGTAGTGCTACGGGACAGACTGGAAACACCATATATTTT. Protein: CASSATGQTGNTIYF.

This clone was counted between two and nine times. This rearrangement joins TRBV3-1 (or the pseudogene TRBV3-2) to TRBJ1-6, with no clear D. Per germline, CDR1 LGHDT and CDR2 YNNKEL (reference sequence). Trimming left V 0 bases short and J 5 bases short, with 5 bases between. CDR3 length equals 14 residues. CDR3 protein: CASSQDPDNSPLHF. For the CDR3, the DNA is TGTGCCAGCAGCCAAGACCCAGATAATTCACCCCTCCACTTT.

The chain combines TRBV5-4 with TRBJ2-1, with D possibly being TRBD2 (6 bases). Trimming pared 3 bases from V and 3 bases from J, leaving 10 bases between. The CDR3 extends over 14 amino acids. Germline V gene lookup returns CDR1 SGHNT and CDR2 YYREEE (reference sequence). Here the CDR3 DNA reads TGTGCCAGCAGCTCCGCGGGACTCTACAATGAGCAGTTCTTC. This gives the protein CASSSAGLYNEQFF.

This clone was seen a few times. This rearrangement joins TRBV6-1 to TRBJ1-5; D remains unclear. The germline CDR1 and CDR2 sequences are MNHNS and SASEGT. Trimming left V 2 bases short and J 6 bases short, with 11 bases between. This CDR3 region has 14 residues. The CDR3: CASSELLIGQPQHF. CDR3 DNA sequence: TGTGCCAGCAGTGAACTCTTAATCGGTCAGCCCCAGCATTTT.

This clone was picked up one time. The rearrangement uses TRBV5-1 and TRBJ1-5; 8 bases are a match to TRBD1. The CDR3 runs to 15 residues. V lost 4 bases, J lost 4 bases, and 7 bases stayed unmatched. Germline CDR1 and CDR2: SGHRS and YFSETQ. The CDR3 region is CASSLGTGGNQPQHF. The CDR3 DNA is TGCGCCAGCAGCCTGGGGACAGGAGGGAATCAGCCCCAGCATTTT.

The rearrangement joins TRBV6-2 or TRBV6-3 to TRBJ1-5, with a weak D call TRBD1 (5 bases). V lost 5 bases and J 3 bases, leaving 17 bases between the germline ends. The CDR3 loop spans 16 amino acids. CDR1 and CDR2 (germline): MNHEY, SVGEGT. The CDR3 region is CASSPANNRYNQPQHF. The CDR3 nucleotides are TGTGCCAGCAGTCCCGCTAATAACAGGTACAATCAGCCCCAGCATTTT.